A single sample is the source of the 22 T cell receptor beta chains below, sequenced in a study of blood T cells in healthy people across ages. PCR was performed a second time for about 7 to 12 cycles using a sample-barcoded 5' primer and a J-beta primer mix. TCRdb redid the calling of the 5' RACE reads with MiXCR, one entry per CDR3 protein. Here the sample spans hundreds of thousands of distinct CDR3 sequences, around 31% being singletons. Material for sequencing was blood. These receptors were obtained from a woman older than 75 in good health.

Points on this clonotype: A much larger clone is a single base away; this may be a read error. The gene calls are TRBV9 and TRBJ1-2; D not certain. This CDR3 region has 14 residues. V was trimmed by 3 bases and J by 4 bases, leaving 13 bases between them. Germline values: CDR1 SGDLS, CDR2 YYNGEE. CDR3: CASSGDPDLYGYTF. Written as DNA, the CDR3 is TGTGCCAGCAGCGGAGATCCAGACCTCTATGGCTACACCTTC. The full variable domain, in which reference TRBV9 and TRBJ1-2 provide the parts outside the CDR3, is DSGVTQTPKHLITATGQRVTLRCSPRSGDLSVYWYQQSLDQGLQFLIQYYNGEERAKGNILERFSAQQFPDLHSELNLSSLELGDSALYFCASSGDPDLYGYTFGSGTRLTVV.

This clonotype was counted between two and nine times. The chain uses TRBV25-1 and TRBJ1-4, with D possibly being TRBD1 (5 bases). The ends were cut back, 1 base at V and 0 bases at J, with 15 bases in the middle. This CDR3 has 18 amino acids. Germline CDR1 reads MGHDK; CDR2 reads SYGVNS. The CDR3 coding sequence is TGTGCCAGCAGTGAATCGGCCAGGGCCTTAGCAACTAATGAAAAACTGTTTTTT. Its translation is CASSESARALATNEKLFF.

The chain combines TRBV21-1 with TRBJ1-6. TRBV21-1 is a pseudogene segment. CDR3 length: 15 residues. The CDR3 bases are TGTGCCAGCCCGGTTGGCCGAGGAGATAATTCACCCCTCCACTTT. Protein sequence: CASPVGRGDNSPLHF.

This clonotype has at least ten counts. V and J are TRBV6-1 and TRBJ1-1; tentative D call: TRBD1 (5 bases). Germline V gene sequence: CDR1 MNHNS, CDR2 SASEGT. V lost 9 bases, J lost 3 bases, and 11 bases lay in between. The CDR3 loop spans 12 amino acids. CDR3 region: CASDDRYTEAFF. The CDR3, as DNA: TGTGCCAGTGACGACAGATACACTGAAGCTTTCTTT.

The rearrangement links TRBV20-1 to TRBJ2-5; D not resolved. The J call may be wrong; the DNA end is better matched by TRBJ2-7. The germline V gene encodes CDR1 DFQATT and CDR2 SNEGSKA (reference sequence). The CDR3 covers 15 residues. CDR3 sequence reads: CSAMLGRRPPYEQYF. CDR3 coding DNA: TGCAGTGCTATGTTAGGACGGCGACCTCCTTACGAGCAGTACTTC.

Turning to this clonotype: Given a much more abundant clone one base away, this may be a read error. The J gene is TRBJ2-7, the V gene TRBV27; 13 bases line up with TRBD2. Germline V gene sequence: CDR1 MNHEY, CDR2 SMNVEV (reference sequence). The CDR3 has 16 residues. Trimming at V came to 6 bases and at J to 6 bases, leaving 11 bases not matched to a gene. CDR3 DNA: TGTGCCAGCAGCTACTTGACTAGCGGGGGGCCCCGCGAGCAGTACTTC. Its protein product is CASSYLTSGGPREQYF.

The V gene is TRBV20-1, the J gene TRBJ2-7, with D possibly being TRBD2 (7 bases). The V gene's germline CDR1 is DFQATT and CDR2 SNEGSKA (reference sequence). The ends were cut back, 0 bases at V and 0 bases at J, with 15 bases in the middle. The CDR3 totals 16 residues. The CDR3 sequence: CSARDRGGPSSYEQYF. The CDR3, as DNA: TGCAGTGCTAGAGATAGGGGGGGTCCTAGCTCCTACGAGCAGTACTTC.

The rearrangement uses TRBV7-6 and TRBJ2-5; maybe TRBD1 (6 bases). The ends were cut back, 4 bases at V and 3 bases at J, with 12 bases in the middle. CDR3 size: 14 residues. Germline CDR1 is SGHVS and CDR2 is FNYEAQ. CDR3 DNA: TGTGCCAGCAGCTACCTCGGACAGAAAGAGACCCAGTACTTC. Its translation is CASSYLGQKETQYF.

This sequence joins TRBV3-1 and TRBJ2-1; tentatively, D is TRBD2 (5 bases). Germline assignment: CDR1 LGHDT and CDR2 YNNKEL (reference sequence). The CDR3 totals 15 residues. V lost 5 bases and J lost 10, with 21 bases in between. The CDR3 loop is CASSYSGSFTYEQFF. Here the CDR3 DNA reads TGTGCCAGCAGCTATTCGGGGAGCTTTACCTACGAGCAGTTCTTC.

This clonotype was seen a single time. The junction departs from germline at one end; a sequencing error may be responsible. The V gene is TRBV3-1, the J gene TRBJ2-7; the D gene is possibly TRBD1 (8 bases). This CDR3 has 13 amino acids. Germline V CDR1 and CDR2: LGHDT, YNNKEL (reference sequence). This chain's CDR3 is CACSQRQGRDWTF. CDR3 in DNA: TGTGCCTGCAGCCAGAGACAGGGGAGGGATTGGACATTC.

This clonotype was observed at least ten times. The rearrangement links TRBV18 to TRBJ2-6; D unresolved. This CDR3 has 15 residues. CDR1 is KGHSH and CDR2 is LQKENI in the germline V gene. Trimming took 6 bases from V and 1 from J, leaving 10 bases between them. CDR3 sequence: CASSPKQSGANVLTF. DNA of the CDR3: TGTGCCAGCTCCCCGAAGCAATCTGGGGCCAACGTCCTGACTTTC.

This clonotype came up many times. The chain has TRBV20-1 and TRBJ2-7; 7 bases match TRBD2. The CDR3 spans 18 residues. The V gene's germline CDR1 is DFQATT and CDR2 SNEGSKA (reference sequence). V was pared by 5 bases and J by 2 bases, with 21 bases of the junction left unmatched. The CDR3 loop is CSAGPLAGDPFGPYEQYF. Here the CDR3 DNA reads TGCAGTGCTGGCCCGCTGGCGGGGGACCCCTTTGGGCCCTACGAGCAGTACTTC.

As regards this clonotype: A clone one base away is much larger, so this may be a read error. The gene calls are TRBV6-6 and TRBJ2-7; TRBD1 agrees at 8 bases. The CDR3 spans 13 residues. Per the germline V gene, CDR1 is MNHNY and CDR2 is SVGAGI (reference sequence). V was pared by 5 bases and J by 5 bases, with 5 bases of the junction left unmatched. CDR3 protein: CASSQTGVNEQYF. The CDR3 bases are TGTGCCAGCAGTCAGACAGGGGTGAACGAGCAGTACTTC.

The chain couples TRBV28 to TRBJ1-5; D remains ambiguous. Germline V gene lookup returns CDR1 MDHEN and CDR2 SYDVKM. The V gene lost 3 bases and the J gene lost 6 bases, with 12 bases spanning the gap. The CDR3 totals 14 residues. The CDR3 protein is CASSLVQLIQPQHF. For the CDR3, the DNA is TGTGCCAGCAGTTTGGTGCAACTAATTCAGCCCCAGCATTTT.

Of note for this clonotype: This sequence may be a read error, since a much larger clone differs from it by one base. CDR3 DNA sequence: TGTGCCAGCAGTAGCCGACAGTATCAGTCCCAGCATTTT. It translates to CASSSRQYQSQHF. The V gene is TRBV12-3 or TRBV12-4, the J gene TRBJ1-5; D is possibly TRBD1 (5 bases). The CDR3 consists of 13 residues.

This clonotype was observed a handful of times. V gene TRBV20-1 combines with J gene TRBJ1-2; 10 nucleotides agree with TRBD1. Trimming removed 6 bases from V and 4 bases from J; junction bases left unmatched: 5. Germline V gene sequence: CDR1 DFQATT, CDR2 SNEGSKA (reference sequence). This CDR3 is built from 13 residues. CDR3 protein: CSAAGTGAYGYTF. The CDR3 DNA follows: TGCAGTGCGGCTGGGACAGGGGCCTATGGCTACACCTTC.

This clonotype was recorded at least ten times. CDR3 protein: CSARVMRQGDNYGYTF. In DNA form, the CDR3 reads TGCAGTGCTAGAGTTATGAGACAGGGGGACAACTATGGCTACACCTTC. The V gene is TRBV20-1, the J gene TRBJ1-2, with 9 bases lining up with TRBD1. CDR1 DFQATT and CDR2 SNEGSKA come from the germline V gene (reference sequence). V lost 1 base to trimming and J lost 2 bases; unmatched junction nucleotides: 8. CDR3 length: 16 amino acids.

This clonotype appeared a few times. This could be a read error, since a much larger clone is one nucleotide away. The J gene is TRBJ2-3, the V gene TRBV5-1; weak D call: TRBD2 (5 bases). Germline V lookup: CDR1 SGHRS, CDR2 YFSETQ. Between the trimmed V and J ends, which lost 2 bases and 4 bases, there was a span of 14 bases. The CDR3 extends over 15 amino acids. CDR3 in amino acids: CASSLRAERADTQYF. Written as DNA, the CDR3 is TGCGCCAGCAGCTTACGAGCGGAACGGGCAGATACGCAGTATTTT.

To note about this clonotype: A read error is possible here, since a much larger clone lies one base away. This sequence joins TRBV11-2 and TRBJ2-5, with D perhaps matching TRBD2 (6 bases). Germline CDR1 SGHAT, CDR2 FQNNGV. The CDR3 spans 16 residues. V was trimmed by 0 bases and J by 11 bases, leaving 22 bases between them. CDR3 in DNA: TGTGCCAGCAGCTTAGAGGGGGGTAACGCGTTAAATGAGCAGTACTTC. Its protein is CASSLEGGNALNEQYF. Full variable domain (missing parts from reference TRBV11-2 and TRBJ2-5): EAGVAQSPRYKIIEKRQSVAFWCNPISGHATLYWYQQILGQGPKLLIQFQNNGVVDDSQLPKDRFSAERLKGVDSTLKIQPAKLEDSAVYLCASSLEGGNALNEQYFGPGTRLLVL.

This clonotype was seen many times. CDR3 DNA: TGCGCCAGCAGCCAAGATATCCGACTGCGGAGGCAGTACTTC. Translation gives CASSQDIRLRRQYF. The chain links TRBV4-3 to TRBJ2-4; a weak D match, TRBD2 (5 bases). Trimming took 0 bases from V and 13 from J, leaving 16 bases between them. The germline CDR1 and CDR2 sequences are LGHNA and YSLEER. The CDR3 extends over 14 amino acids.

This clonotype was seen more than once but under ten times. This clone may be a read error of a much larger clone one base away. The J gene is TRBJ2-6, the V gene TRBV7-3; D possibly matches TRBD1 or TRBD2 (5 bases each). CDR3 length: 18 amino acids. Germline V CDR1 and CDR2: SGHTA, FQGTGA. The CDR3 DNA sequence: TGTGCCAGCAGCTTTGGGTCAGGAATGCCCTCCGGGGCCAACGTCCGGACTTTC. It yields the protein CASSFGSGMPSGANVRTF.

For this clonotype: A much more abundant neighbour one base away suggests this may be a read error. The chain combines TRBV7-9 with TRBJ2-5; D gene ambiguous. Per germline, CDR1 SEHNR and CDR2 FQNEAQ (reference sequence). CDR3 length equals 13 residues. Trimming pared 5 bases from V and 11 bases from J, leaving 18 bases between. The CDR3 region has the DNA TGTGCCAGCAGCCCACCTGCGTTCGATGAGCAGTACTTC. This codes for CASSPPAFDEQYF.